This TCR beta chain is from a study of T-cell reconstitution after alpha-beta-depleted transplantation in children. During its preparation, the TCRbeta library received unique molecular identifiers. TCRdb passed the PCR reads through MiXCR, listing each CDR3 protein once. Of 200,000 to 300,000 distinct CDR3 sequences in the sample, about 12% were seen once. Germline CDR1 and CDR2: LGHNA and YNFKEQ. Trimming took 8 bases from V and 7 from J, leaving 15 bases between them. The CDR3 runs 12 residues. Sample: PBMCs from the stem cell graft donor, taken from the stem cell graft. The rearrangement joins TRBV4-2 to TRBJ2-7; either TRBD1 or TRBD2 may supply D (5 bases each). The TCR was taken from a human donor who donated a stem cell graft to a child with acute lymphoblastic leukemia. The DNA for the CDR3 is TGTGCCAGCGGCCCCGATGAGGGGGAGCAGTACTTC. This codes for CASGPDEGEQYF.